This TCR beta chain was recovered during a study of T cells in Graves' hyperthyroidism and ophthalmopathy (dated by TCRdb to about 2019). Some background on the complete study: Peripheral blood samples were taken at the time of initial diagnosis, prior to any treatment. TCR V-J signatures able to tell the groups apart were searched for in a discovery cohort of some 97 patients, of whom over 40 had Graves' ophthalmopathy and 55 to 65 had stable Graves' hyperthyroidism. Prospective prediction of ophthalmopathy was tested in an independent validation cohort of approximately 19 hyperthyroidism patients and approximately 17 patients who later progressed to ophthalmopathy. The roughly 90 discovery patients were divided at random into training and test sets in a 7:3 ratio. In about six Graves' hyperthyroidism patients, the study also compared T-cell repertoires from thyroid tissue with T-cell repertoires from blood. Once sampling was done, hyperthyroidism patients were given methimazole at a starting dose of 30 mg daily, whereas ophthalmopathy patients were given high-dose intravenous methylprednisolone. According to the paper, TCR Vbeta CDR3 sequencing was carried out on 135 peripheral blood samples, which came from 40 to 45 ophthalmopathy, about 75 hyperthyroidism and some 17 progressor patients.

The TCR beta CDR3 regions were amplified from RNA transcripts. The TCR CDR3 was subjected to a first round of RT-PCR using the HTBI primer set and the Qiagen OneStep RT-PCR kit. A second multiplex PCR round built the libraries, followed by size selection and purification. The libraries were sequenced on an Illumina HiSeq2000 using paired-end 100 bp reads. The authors' analysis ran thus. SOAPnuke was used to process the raw data, removing reads that contained adapters or uncalled bases, had a mean Phred below 15, or lacked an exact match to the constant primer or identifier. High-quality paired reads were merged with COPE v1.2.5, and unique nucleotide sequences were defined as clonotypes. MiTCR v1.1 was used to align clonotypes to the IMGT TRBV, TRBD and TRBJ reference segments. The analysis was restricted to V-J combinations with a frequency above 0.0001, which together covered roughly 99% of the repertoires. A TCS score was defined as the ratio of F50 (clonal expansion) to E x V (chaos), with BLOSUM62-based TCRdist applied between CDR3 peptides within each V-J. Welch's t-statistics and random forest reduced several hundred V-J features to roughly 13, which were used in a naive Bayes classifier (R e1071). TCRdb cleaned the public reads at Q25 with fastp, built clones with MiXCR and kept in-frame beta chains. Every distinct CDR3 protein forms one entry, paired with its most common genes and DNA. Here the V and J calls rest on TCRdb's processing, not on the authors' analysis. The table for this sample lists about 250,000 distinct CDR3 sequences; 24% of them were counted only once. The ten largest clones take up roughly a third of the sample.

CDR1 and CDR2 (SGHTA, FQGNSA) derive from the germline V gene. Here V drops 5 bases and J drops 0 bases, and the junction holds 8 bases not matched to any gene. Spanning cysteine to phenylalanine, the CDR3 consists of 16 amino acids. Kept here is only the CDR3 DNA, which spans 48 bases and is read in frame from base 1. This clonotype was picked up many times. Its specific antigen is unknown. No qualities accompany the bases; no much larger clone lies one base away. On the study overall, not on this receptor specifically: A 13 V-J signature model separated ophthalmopathy from stable hyperthyroidism, with approximately 87% sensitivity and roughly 84% specificity in cross-validation and 80%/75% in testing. During validation, the model predicted progression to ophthalmopathy a median of around 7 months ahead of onset, with around 71% sensitivity and 72% to 85% specificity. Sample size was not statistically predetermined, and blinding of investigators to group allocation was not performed. Blood samples also contained most of the expanded thyroid clonotypes (frequency above 0.001), which suggests that blood repertoires may reflect thyroid immune responses.

Moderately to severely active disease, a Clinical Activity Score of at least 3, a NOSPECS grade of at least 4, and a duration under 3 months were present in ophthalmopathy patients. Exclusion was applied to patients with uncontrolled infections, other autoimmune diseases, pregnancy or lactation. Diagnoses were established on the basis of clinical symptoms, serum thyroxine and TRAb, thyroid ultrasound, and orbital computed tomography. PBMCs were isolated from about 9.2 ml of fresh peripheral blood by Ficoll-Paque density gradient centrifugation. Total RNA was extracted with Trizol reagent, and quality was checked on an Agilent 2100 Bioanalyzer.

The chain is made from TRBV7-2 and TRBJ2-7, with 9 junctional bases fitting TRBD2. Material: blood. This receptor was identified in a woman between 35 and 50 years old with Graves' ophthalmopathy. The CDR3 protein sequence reads: CASSRTTSGFSYEQYF. The bases are TGTGCCAGCAGCCGAACGACTAGCGGATTCTCCTACGAGCAGTACTTC.